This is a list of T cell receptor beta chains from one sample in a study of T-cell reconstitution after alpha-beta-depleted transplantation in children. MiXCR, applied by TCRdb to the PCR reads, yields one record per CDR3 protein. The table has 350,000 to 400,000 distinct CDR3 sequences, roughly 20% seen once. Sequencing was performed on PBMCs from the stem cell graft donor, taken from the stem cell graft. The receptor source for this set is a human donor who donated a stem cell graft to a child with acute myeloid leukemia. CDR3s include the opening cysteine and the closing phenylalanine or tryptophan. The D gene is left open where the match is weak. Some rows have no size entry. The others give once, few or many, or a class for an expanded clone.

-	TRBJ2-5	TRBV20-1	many	TGCAGTGCTAGTGTCGACCAAGAGACCCAGTACTTC	CSASVDQETQYF
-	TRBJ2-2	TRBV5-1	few	TGCGCCAGCAGCTTGGCCGAGGGTAGCCGGACCGGGGAGCTGTTTTTT	CASSLAEGSRTGELFF
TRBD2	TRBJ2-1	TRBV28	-	TGTGCCAGCAGTCCCCTCTCCGGGACTAGCGGGAGAGGCAATGAGCAGTTCTTC	CASSPLSGTSGRGNEQFF
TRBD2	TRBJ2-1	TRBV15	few	TGTGCCACCAGGAGACTAGCGGACTCCTACAATGAGCAGTTCTTC	CATRRLADSYNEQFF
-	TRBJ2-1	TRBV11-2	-	TGTGCCAGCAGCTTAGAGGCAGGGGACCCCTACAATGAGCAGTTCTTC	CASSLEAGDPYNEQFF
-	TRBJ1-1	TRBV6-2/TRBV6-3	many	TGTGCCAGCAGTTACTCGAGACGGGCTCAGAACACTGAAGCTTTCTTT	CASSYSRRAQNTEAFF
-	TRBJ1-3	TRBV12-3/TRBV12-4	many	TGTGCCAGTTGCGCAGGAAACACCATATATTTT	CASCAGNTIYF
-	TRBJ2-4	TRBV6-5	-	TGTGCCAGCAGTTACGACGGAGCCAAAAACATTCAGTACTTC	CASSYDGAKNIQYF
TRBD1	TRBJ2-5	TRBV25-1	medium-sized	TGTGCCAGCAGTCGGACAGGGGAGACCCAGTACTTC	CASSRTGETQYF
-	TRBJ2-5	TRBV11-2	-	TGTGCCAGCAGCCGCGCCTTAGGGGGGGATAAAGAGACCCAGTACTTC	CASSRALGGDKETQYF
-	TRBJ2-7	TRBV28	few	TGTGCCAGCAGTTTAGTTAAAGTCTATTACGAGCAGTACTTC	CASSLVKVYYEQYF
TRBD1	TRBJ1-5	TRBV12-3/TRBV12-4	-	TGTGCCAGCAGCCCGGGACAGCTTGATCAGCCCCAGCATTTT	CASSPGQLDQPQHF
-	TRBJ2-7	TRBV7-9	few	TGTGCCAGCAGCCCAGACTTTGACGAGCAGTACTTC	CASSPDFDEQYF
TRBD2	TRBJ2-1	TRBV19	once	TGTGCCAGTGTCGGGGGGACTCGGAATGAGCAGTTCTTC	CASVGGTRNEQFF
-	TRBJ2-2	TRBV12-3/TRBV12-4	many	TGTGCCAGCAGTGGGGATTGGAGGATGGGCACCGGGGAGCTGTTTTTT	CASSGDWRMGTGELFF
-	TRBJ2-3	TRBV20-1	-	TGCAGTGCTAGACCCAGGTCAAGGGGGTCCACAGATACGCAGTATTTT	CSARPRSRGSTDTQYF
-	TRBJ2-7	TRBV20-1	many	TGCAGTGCTAGGGGAAACCCCGGGACAAGTTACGAGCAGTACTTC	CSARGNPGTSYEQYF
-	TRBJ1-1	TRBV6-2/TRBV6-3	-	TGTGCCAGCAGTTACACTTCCAGCGTTGAAGCTTTCTTT	CASSYTSSVEAFF
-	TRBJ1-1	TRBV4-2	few	TGTGCCAGCAGCCAAATAATGGAAACTGAAGCTTTCTTT	CASSQIMETEAFF
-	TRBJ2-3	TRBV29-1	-	TGCAGCGCTACAGTCCTGGATACGCAGTATTTT	CSATVLDTQYF
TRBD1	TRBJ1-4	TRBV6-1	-	TGTGCCAGCAGCCAGGACAGGGGAGGGATCAATGAAAAACTGTTTTTT	CASSQDRGGINEKLFF
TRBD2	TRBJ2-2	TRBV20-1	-	TGCAGTGCTAGAGGACTAGCGGGAGCTATCGGCGGTGAGCTGTTTTTT	CSARGLAGAIGGELFF
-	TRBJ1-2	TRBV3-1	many	TGTGCCAGCAGCCAATCGGCCGGCCGAGGCTATGGCTACACCTTC	CASSQSAGRGYGYTF
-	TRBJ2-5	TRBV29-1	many	TGCAGCGTTGTAGGGAACGAGACCCAGTACTTC	CSVVGNETQYF
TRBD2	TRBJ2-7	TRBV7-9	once	TGTGCCAGCAGCTCAAGCGGGACTTCCGAGCAGTACTTC	CASSSSGTSEQYF
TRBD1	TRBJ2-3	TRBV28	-	TGTGCCAGCAGGCCGGGACAGGGGGTCACAGATACGCAGTATTTT	CASRPGQGVTDTQYF